This TCR beta chain was sequenced for a study of blood T cell repertoires in COVID-19. The CDR3 is 15 amino acids. V lost 5 bases, J lost 4 bases, and 7 bases stayed unmatched. Germline-derived CDR1 and CDR2 are SGHAT and FQNNGV. This table comes from immunoSEQ multiplex PCR, and its TCRdb copy is limited to in-frame clones, with some not included. The sample shows 250,000 to 350,000 clones, 70% to 90% of them seen only once. Participants reported their clinical history, and cohort assignment relied on those reports. The sequenced sample consisted of PBMCs or T cells enriched from blood (not recorded which). V is TRBV11-2 and J is TRBJ1-5; 8 bases agree with TRBD1. The source is a woman in her 30s who had recovered from COVID-19. This chain's CDR3 is CASSPAGTGNQPQHF. Here the CDR3 DNA reads TGTGCCAGCAGCCCAGCCGGGACAGGAAATCAGCCCCAGCATTTT.